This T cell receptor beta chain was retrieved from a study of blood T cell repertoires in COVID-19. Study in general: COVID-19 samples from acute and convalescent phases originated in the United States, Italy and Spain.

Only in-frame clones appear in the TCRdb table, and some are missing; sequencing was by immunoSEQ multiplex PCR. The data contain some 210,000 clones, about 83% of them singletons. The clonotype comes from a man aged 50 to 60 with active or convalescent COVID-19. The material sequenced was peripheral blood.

The CDR3: CSVDRASGETQYF. CDR3 DNA sequence: TGCAGCGTGGACAGGGCGAGCGGCGAGACCCAGTACTTC. V and J are TRBV29-1 and TRBJ2-5; 8 nucleotides line up with TRBD1. V lost 6 bases, J lost 5 bases, and 8 bases stayed unmatched. The CDR3 consists of 13 residues. The germline V gene has CDR1 SQVTM and CDR2 ANQGSEA.